This T cell receptor (beta chain) was observed in a study of OX40 agonist ivuxolimab in advanced cancers. Repertoires were generated with immunoSEQ multiplex PCR, while TCRdb's copy carries only in-frame clones and drops some. The sample carries about 82,000 clones, under 95% recorded once. Trimming shortened V by 4 bases and J by 0 bases, and 15 bases separated the two germline ends. The CDR3 has 16 residues. The germline V gene encodes CDR1 SGHTA and CDR2 FQGNSA. This sequence originates from an adult with an advanced solid tumor such as melanoma, head and neck, liver or kidney cancer. Source: CD4+ or CD8+ T cells sorted from blood, taken in a trial of the OX40 agonist ivuxolimab. The rearrangement links TRBV7-2 to TRBJ1-1, with no clear D. CDR3 sequence (DNA): TGTGCCAGCAGCTCCCGAACATACAGTGTGAACACTGAAGCTTTCTTT. Its translation: CASSSRTYSVNTEAFF.